A selection of T cell receptor beta chains follows, all from one sample in a study of T cell responses to AZD1222 COVID-19 vaccine. Here immunoSEQ multiplex PCR was the method, and the copy in TCRdb shows in-frame clones only, minus some. The table includes tens of thousands of clones, roughly 80% detected once. The specimen comprised peripheral blood, sampled on day 0 of AZD1222 vaccination. These receptors were taken from an adult in good health. CDR3s include the opening cysteine and the closing phenylalanine or tryptophan.

CDR3aa,v_gene
CASSLEVSTHYGYTF,TRBV5-8
CASTRPGELFF,TRBV12-3/TRBV12-4
CASTRLAIRETQYF,TRBV5-5
CASSLDQTGELFF,TRBV12-3/TRBV12-4
CASSIVTSGNHEQFF,TRBV19
CASTGQGRNYGYTF,TRBV2
CASSPGGQGGGYTF,TRBV18
CASSKDLQDYGYTF,TRBV18
CASTQDRLPNYGYTF,TRBV19
CASSLDGLGEQFF,TRBV6-6
CASSFDPGRGYTF,TRBV27
CASSPLTDLSNEQFF,TRBV6-5
CASSGQAGPQHF,TRBV6-5
CASSFLGISTDTQYF,TRBV5-1
CASSQGLAGALFTDTQYF,TRBV4-1
CAWSAWQGPGKAFF,TRBV30
CASSARLAGGYNEQFF,TRBV9
CASSELGGSTEAFF,TRBV6-1
CASSPEPNRAKNIQYF,TRBV19
CASSDGQAGLGYTF,TRBV6-4
CASSLREKTEAFF,TRBV5-4
CASSSLYGNTEAFF,TRBV11-2
CASSAGQTSSYEQYF,TRBV9
CASSLEGGGSRNAFF,TRBV11-2